This entry lists 21 T cell receptor beta chains sequenced from one sample in a study of T cell changes during pregnancy in multiple sclerosis. The protocol was immunoSEQ multiplex PCR, while the TCRdb copy is restricted to in-frame clones and leaves out a portion. This table has 66,000 or so clones, about nine tenths appearing once. The sample was peripheral blood, taken in the first trimester of pregnancy. Receptors originate from a female donor in good health, enrolled as a control in a pregnancy study.

The chain is built from TRBV7-6 and TRBJ1-1, with a possible D match to TRBD1 (5 bases). Trimming stripped 3 bases from V and 2 bases from J, with 7 bases between. The CDR3 covers 13 residues. CDR1 and CDR2 from the germline V gene are SGHVS and FNYEAQ. The CDR3 spells CASSFRGNTEAFF. DNA for the CDR3: TGTGCCAGCAGCTTTAGGGGCAACACTGAAGCTTTCTTT.

The chain couples TRBV9 to TRBJ1-2; possible D gene TRBD1, 5 bases. Trimming removed 5 bases at V and 3 bases at J, with 14 bases between. Germline V lookup: CDR1 SGDLS, CDR2 YYNGEE. This CDR3 contains 14 residues. CDR3 sequence: CASSGAGGDYGYTF. In DNA, the CDR3 is TGTGCCAGCAGTGGGGCCGGGGGTGACTATGGCTACACCTTC.

The chain couples TRBV4-2 to TRBJ2-3; 8 nucleotides match TRBD2. The length of the CDR3 is 14 residues. Germline V gene sequence: CDR1 LGHNA, CDR2 YNFKEQ. V gave up 4 bases and J gave up 2 bases; unmatched junction bases: 2. The CDR3 region is CASSPAGATDTQYF. The DNA of the CDR3 is TGTGCCAGCAGCCCAGCGGGGGCCACAGATACGCAGTATTTT.

This chain uses TRBV4-3 with TRBJ2-7, with 10 bases lining up with TRBD1. CDR1 and CDR2 from the germline V gene are LGHNA and YSLEER. After removal of 4 bases from V and 3 bases from J, the junction contained 6 bases not matched to a gene. The CDR3 consists of 15 residues. The CDR3, as DNA: TGCGCCAGCAGCCCGTCCGGGACAGGGGACTACGAGCAGTACTTC. As protein: CASSPSGTGDYEQYF.

This chain uses TRBV5-4 with TRBJ1-6, with TRBD1 matching 7 bases. Germline CDR1 is SGHNT and CDR2 is YYREEE (reference sequence). This CDR3 is built from 16 residues. Losses at the gene ends were 3 bases for V and 6 bases for J; bases not matched to a gene: 9. The CDR3 loop is CASSSWEAGGNSPLHF. The CDR3 DNA is TGTGCCAGCAGCTCTTGGGAAGCAGGGGGTAATTCACCCCTCCACTTT.

V gene TRBV5-5 combines with J gene TRBJ2-7, with 9 nucleotides matching TRBD1. Germline CDR1 reads SGHKS; CDR2 reads YYEKEE (reference sequence). This CDR3 has 13 residues. Losses at the gene ends were 0 bases for V and 5 bases for J; bases not matched to a gene: 0. In DNA, the CDR3 is TGTGCCAGCAGCTTGGACAGGGGGCACGAGCAGTACTTC. This encodes CASSLDRGHEQYF. Looking up the rest from reference TRBV5-5 and TRBJ2-7 gives the full variable domain: DAGVTQSPTHLIKTRGQQVTLRCSPISGHKSVSWYQQVLGQGPQFIFQYYEKEERGRGNFPDRFSARQFPNYSSELNVNALLLGDSALYLCASSLDRGHEQYFGPGTRLTVT.

This clone was observed a single time. The gene calls are TRBV19 and TRBJ2-7; 9 bases align to TRBD1. V lost 6 bases, J lost 6 bases, and 6 bases stayed unmatched. Germline CDR1 and CDR2: LNHDA and SQIVND (reference sequence). This CDR3 has 13 residues. CDR3 coding DNA: TGTGCCAGTAGACAGGGGGCTGCGGGCGAGCAGTACTTC. Protein sequence: CASRQGAAGEQYF.

The chain has TRBV19 and TRBJ2-5; 7 bases are a match to TRBD2. Germline V gives CDR1 LNHDA, CDR2 SQIVND (reference sequence). The CDR3 consists of 15 residues. V shed 6 bases, J shed 7 bases, and the junction held 14 bases outside the gene matches. CDR3 in amino acids: CASRSGDPGGRTQYF. The CDR3 DNA reads TGTGCCAGTAGGAGCGGGGACCCGGGGGGTCGGACCCAGTACTTC.

This clone was seen once. V and J are TRBV7-9 and TRBJ2-7, with a tentative D call TRBD2 (7 bases). The CDR3 contains 16 residues. The germline gives CDR1 SEHNR, CDR2 FQNEAQ (reference sequence). Trimming left V 0 bases short and J 4 bases short, with 16 bases between. CDR3 loop: CASSLAWGARGYEQYF. The CDR3 DNA reads TGTGCCAGCAGCTTAGCGTGGGGGGCGCGGGGGTACGAGCAGTACTTC.

The chain couples TRBV30 to TRBJ2-2, with 10 bases aligning to TRBD1. The CDR3 runs to 14 residues. V shed 1 base and J 4 bases; nucleotides not matched to a gene: 0. Germline CDR1 and CDR2: GTSNPN and SVGIG (reference sequence). The CDR3 sequence: CAWSGTGGTGELFF. CDR3 bases: TGTGCCTGGAGTGGGACAGGGGGCACCGGGGAGCTGTTTTTT.

V usage is TRBV15 and J usage is TRBJ1-3; 8 bases fit TRBD1. Germline assignment: CDR1 LNHNV and CDR2 YYDKDF (reference sequence). The CDR3 is 18 residues long. V lost 0 bases and J lost 7; bases outside the gene matches: 14. The CDR3, as DNA: TGTGCCACCAGCAGAGAACTTCAAAGATTTAACAGGGGGAACACCATATATTTT. This codes for CATSRELQRFNRGNTIYF. The full variable domain, completed using reference TRBV15 and TRBJ1-3, is DAMVIQNPRYQVTQFGKPVTLSCSQTLNHNVMYWYQQKSSQAPKLLFHYYDKDFNNEADTPDNFQSRRPNTSFCFLDIRSPGLGDTAMYLCATSRELQRFNRGNTIYFGEGSWLTVV.

This clone was seen more than once but under ten times. This rearrangement joins TRBV18 to TRBJ1-1; 8 bases match TRBD1. Per the germline V gene, CDR1 is KGHSH and CDR2 is LQKENI. The CDR3 is made up of 14 amino acids. V lost 4 bases to trimming and J lost 4 bases; unmatched junction nucleotides: 5. The CDR3 loop is CASSLDRAFTEAFF. CDR3 coding DNA: TGTGCCAGCTCACTGGACAGGGCGTTCACTGAAGCTTTCTTT.

This chain uses TRBV2 with TRBJ1-2; no definite D call. Germline V gene lookup returns CDR1 SNHLY and CDR2 FYNNEI. The CDR3 contains 18 residues. V shed 6 bases and J shed 0 bases, with 23 bases lying between them. CDR3 protein: CASSASSRSWGANYGYTF. CDR3 DNA: TGTGCCAGCAGCGCCTCGAGCAGGAGTTGGGGAGCTAACTATGGCTACACCTTC.

The chain couples TRBV18 to TRBJ1-1, with D possibly TRBD1 on 5 matching bases. V was clipped by 3 bases and J by 5 bases, with 13 bases between them. CDR1 is KGHSH, CDR2 LQKENI, per germline. The CDR3 length is 14 residues. CDR3 bases: TGTGCCAGCTCACCCCTTTCGGGGGGGACTGAAGCTTTCTTT. Its protein product is CASSPLSGGTEAFF.

The V gene is TRBV13, the J gene TRBJ2-1; D ambiguous. There are 13 residues in the CDR3. Germline V CDR1 and CDR2: PRHDT, FYEKMQ (reference sequence). V gave up 5 bases and J gave up 3 bases, with 8 bases separating them. In DNA, the CDR3 is TGTGCCAGCAGCGTTAGAAGCTACAATGAGCAGTTCTTC. Translated, it gives CASSVRSYNEQFF.

This clone has only a few counts. The chain carries TRBV9 and TRBJ1-1, with D hard to call. This CDR3 has 17 amino acids. Germline assignment: CDR1 SGDLS and CDR2 YYNGEE. V was trimmed by 4 bases and J by 0 bases, leaving 19 bases between them. This CDR3 reads CASSHDGESRMNTEAFF. For the CDR3, the DNA is TGTGCCAGCAGCCACGATGGGGAGAGTCGAATGAACACTGAAGCTTTCTTT.

The rearrangement joins TRBV5-1 to TRBJ2-5, with D possibly matching TRBD2 (5 bases). CDR3 length: 15 amino acids. Germline-derived CDR1 and CDR2 are SGHRS and YFSETQ. The V and J ends lost 0 bases and 5 bases respectively, with 14 bases between them. The CDR3: CASSLEGLSGETQYF. Written as DNA, the CDR3 is TGCGCCAGCAGCTTGGAGGGCCTGTCGGGGGAGACCCAGTACTTC.

This sequence joins TRBV7-9 and TRBJ2-7; D is unclear. The V gene's germline CDR1 is SEHNR and CDR2 FQNEAQ (reference sequence). The ends were cut back, 1 base at V and 0 bases at J, with 4 bases in the middle. This CDR3 contains 13 residues. The CDR3 here is CASSLGPSYEQYF. The CDR3 region has the DNA TGTGCCAGCAGCTTAGGGCCCTCCTACGAGCAGTACTTC.

The V and J genes are TRBV5-6 and TRBJ2-7, with 7 positions matching TRBD1. CDR3 size: 15 residues. Germline CDR1 and CDR2: SGHDT and YYEEEE. V lost 4 bases and J lost 3; bases outside the gene matches: 10. CDR3 DNA: TGTGCCAGCAGCCCACTGACAGGGAAGAACTACGAGCAGTACTTC. This translates into CASSPLTGKNYEQYF.

V usage is TRBV29-1 and J usage is TRBJ1-6; D is possibly TRBD1 (5 bases). Between the trimmed V and J ends, which lost 4 bases and 6 bases, there was a span of 10 bases. This CDR3 comprises 13 residues. Germline values: CDR1 SQVTM, CDR2 ANQGSEA. The CDR3 nucleotides read TGCAGCGTTGGTTCGGGGGGTAATTCACCCCTCCACTTT. Residues: CSVGSGGNSPLHF.

The CDR3 sequence is CASSRGQQETQYF. CDR3 nucleotides: TGTGCCAGCAGCAGGGGACAGCAAGAGACCCAGTACTTC. V and J are TRBV16 and TRBJ2-5, with 7 bases that match TRBD1. V was clipped by 5 bases and J by 2 bases; unmatched bases: 2. The germline CDR1 and CDR2 sequences are KGHSY and FQNENV. This CDR3 has 13 amino acids.